The clone carrying this T cell receptor (beta chain) was observed at least ten times. Its specificity is not known. The data belong to a study of T cells after yellow fever vaccination. Study results and limitations: It was a weaker secondary response, yet one that peaked faster, at day 5 versus 15.

TCRdb ran MiXCR on the 5' RACE reads and lists one entry per CDR3 protein. Of about 350,000 distinct CDR3 sequences in the sample, over 4% are singletons; the top ten hold around 23%. This CDR3 spans 12 amino acids. CDR1 and CDR2 (germline): DFQATT, SNEGSKA (reference sequence). With 7 bases removed from V and 0 bases from J, the gap between germline ends came to 10 bases. This chain links TRBV20-1 with TRBJ2-7, with D possibly being TRBD2 (6 bases). This receptor was taken from a man aged 18 to 30 who received the YFV17D yellow fever vaccine. The source was PBMCs, collected 5 days after the yellow fever booster vaccination. The CDR3 here is CSGRESSYEQYV. The CDR3 DNA reads TGCAGTGGACGGGAGAGCTCCTACGAGCAGTACGTC.